Listed below are T cell receptor beta chains from one sample, sequenced in a study of vaccination effects on CD4 cells after COVID-19. Profiled with immunoSEQ multiplex PCR; TCRdb holds only in-frame clones, not every one. The repertoire holds approximately 24,000 clones, with 76% as singletons. These receptors' antigens are unknown. Sequencing used CD4+ T cells from PBMCs cultured with HCoV-NL63 spike peptides, obtained before COVID-19 vaccination. The receptors shown here come from a human donor who received a COVID-19 vaccine. Both conserved end residues are part of each CDR3. Each record gives: J gene, D gene, clone size, V gene, CDR3 DNA, CDR3 protein. D genes are given only for firm matches. Clone size is stated in some rows and not others, as once, few, many or a class when expanded.

TRBJ2-6,TRBD1,once,TRBV10-3,TGTGCCATCAGAGGAGGGAGGGACAGGGGCTCCTCTGGGGCCAACGTCCTGACTTTC,CAIRGGRDRGSSGANVLTF
TRBJ2-1,NA,NA,TRBV6-4,TGTGCCAGCAGTGATACCTGGACTACCATCGACACGGAGCAGTTCTTC,CASSDTWTTIDTEQFF
TRBJ1-2,NA,once,TRBV6-2/TRBV6-3,TGTGCCAGCAGTCTGCCGGGGTCGGGATCCTATGGCTACACCTTC,CASSLPGSGSYGYTF
TRBJ1-2,TRBD1,NA,TRBV5-5,TGTGCCAGCAGCCCGGACAGGGAGAGAGGCTACACCTTC,CASSPDRERGYTF
TRBJ1-2,TRBD1,NA,TRBV7-9,TGTGCCAGCAGCTTAGATGGACAGGGCTACGGCGGCTACACCTTC,CASSLDGQGYGGYTF
TRBJ1-1,TRBD1,NA,TRBV2,TGTGCCGGGGGACAGGGTGTAACTGAAGCTTTCTTT,CAGGQGVTEAFF
TRBJ1-2,NA,NA,TRBV5-6,TGTGCCAGCAGCCTGGGACTCCCGGATGGCTACACCTTC,CASSLGLPDGYTF
TRBJ1-2,NA,NA,TRBV10-1,TGCGCCAGCAGTGATGCGATGAACTATGGCTACACCTTC,CASSDAMNYGYTF
TRBJ1-4,NA,NA,TRBV7-9,TGTGCCAGCCGGTTAGCTGCAACTAATGAAAAACTGTTTTTT,CASRLAATNEKLFF
TRBJ1-5,NA,NA,TRBV24-1,TGTGCCACCAGTGTGGAAGACAGAGATAGCAATCAGCCCCAGCATTTT,CATSVEDRDSNQPQHF
TRBJ2-7,NA,NA,TRBV18,TGTGCCAGCTCACCAAGCGGGCCCACCTACGAGCAGTACTTC,CASSPSGPTYEQYF
TRBJ1-3,NA,once,TRBV5-1,TGCGCCAGCAGCTTCACAGCGGGCTCTGGAAACACCATATATTTT,CASSFTAGSGNTIYF
TRBJ2-7,NA,NA,TRBV20-1,TGCAGTGCTAGAGCTGGTTACGAGCAGTACTTC,CSARAGYEQYF
TRBJ2-7,NA,NA,TRBV29-1,TGCAGCGTTGAAGACGGTACCTACGAGCAGTACTTC,CSVEDGTYEQYF
TRBJ2-5,NA,NA,TRBV3-1/TRBV3-2,TGTGCCAGCAGCACGGGACTAGAGACCCAGTACTTC,CASSTGLETQYF
TRBJ1-2,NA,once,TRBV29-1,TGCAGCGTGCGACCCAGCCCGAACTATGGCTACACCTTC,CSVRPSPNYGYTF
TRBJ2-1,TRBD2,NA,TRBV7-9,TGTGCCAGCAGCTCCAGACTAGCGGGAGGTTGGGAGCAGTTCTTC,CASSSRLAGGWEQFF
TRBJ1-1,NA,NA,TRBV21-1,TGTGCCAGCAGCAAGCCACGGGAGAACACTGAAGCTTTCTTT,CASSKPRENTEAFF
TRBJ1-4,NA,few,TRBV6-5,TGTGCCAGCATCGCGGGGGGCACTAATGAAAAACTGTTTTTT,CASIAGGTNEKLFF
TRBJ1-2,NA,NA,TRBV2,TGTGCCAGCAGTGAACGGGGGGTCGACTATGGCTACACCTTC,CASSERGVDYGYTF
TRBJ1-3,TRBD1,NA,TRBV6-5,TGTGCCAGCAGTTACGGGGGACAGGGGTCGGACACCATATATTTT,CASSYGGQGSDTIYF
TRBJ2-7,NA,NA,TRBV19,TGTGCCAGTAGTTTGGGCTACGAGCAGTACTTC,CASSLGYEQYF
TRBJ2-2,TRBD2,NA,TRBV10-3,TGTGCCACCAAGACTAGCGGGAGGGCGAACACCGGGGAGCTGTTTTTT,CATKTSGRANTGELFF
TRBJ1-2,NA,NA,TRBV30,TGTGCCTGGAGTGGCAGCTCCTATGGCTACACCTTC,CAWSGSSYGYTF
TRBJ2-1,TRBD2,NA,TRBV11-2,TGTGCCAGCAGTTTATCGGGCAGCGGGAGTTTAAATGAGCAGTTCTTC,CASSLSGSGSLNEQFF
TRBJ2-7,NA,NA,TRBV5-1,TGCGCCAGCAGCTACGACCCTGGCCCTTACGAGCAGTACTTC,CASSYDPGPYEQYF
TRBJ1-5,TRBD1,NA,TRBV2,TGTGCCAGCAGGGAAACAGGGGGTAGCAATCAGCCCCAGCATTTT,CASRETGGSNQPQHF
TRBJ2-1,TRBD2,NA,TRBV7-9,TGTGCCAGCAGCCCAACGGGTAGCGGGAGACGGAATGAGCAGTTCTTC,CASSPTGSGRRNEQFF
TRBJ2-7,NA,NA,TRBV25-1,TGTGCCAGCAGTGAACTCGGGCTAGCGAGTTTCTACGAGCAGTACTTC,CASSELGLASFYEQYF
TRBJ2-2,NA,NA,TRBV24-1,TGTGCCACCAGTGATCCTAGGAACACCGGGGAGCTGTTTTTT,CATSDPRNTGELFF
TRBJ2-3,TRBD2,NA,TRBV4-1,TGCGCCAGCACCAACGGACTAGCGGGAGTCGGAGATACGCAGTATTTT,CASTNGLAGVGDTQYF
TRBJ1-5,TRBD1,NA,TRBV5-5,TGTGCCAGCAGCTGGGGACAGGGAAATCAGCCCCAGCATTTT,CASSWGQGNQPQHF
TRBJ1-4,NA,NA,TRBV5-1,TGCGCCAGCAGCCCGGGCGCCGGGACACAAAATGAAAAACTGTTTTTT,CASSPGAGTQNEKLFF
TRBJ1-5,NA,NA,TRBV11-2,TGTGCCAGCAGCGTTTCAAGCAATCAGCCCCAGCATTTT,CASSVSSNQPQHF
TRBJ2-3,NA,NA,TRBV18,TGTGCCAGCTCAATGACCAACGGAGATACGCAGTATTTT,CASSMTNGDTQYF
TRBJ2-7,NA,NA,TRBV3-1/TRBV3-2,TGTGCCAGCAGCCAAGGCGGTGGTTCCTACGAGCAGTACTTC,CASSQGGGSYEQYF
TRBJ2-7,NA,NA,TRBV27,TGTGCCAGCAAATCCCCTGGGTCCGTCAGGATCGAGCAGTACTTC,CASKSPGSVRIEQYF